This TCR beta chain was captured by sequencing in a study of T cell responses to AZD1222 COVID-19 vaccine. Produced via immunoSEQ multiplex PCR; TCRdb's table is partial and in-frame only. The sample consists of over 100,000 clones, approximately 87% of them appearing once. The germline V gene has CDR1 LGHNA and CDR2 YNFKEQ. This CDR3 is built from 15 residues. Trimming left V 2 bases short and J 9 bases short, with 14 bases between. This sequence joins TRBV4-2 and TRBJ1-6; D uncertain. The source is an adult who received the AZD1222 COVID-19 vaccine. The sample here was peripheral blood, taken 28 days after the second AZD1222 dose. The CDR3 sequence is CASSQRPSEGSPLHF. The DNA of the CDR3 is TGTGCCAGCAGCCAACGCCCGTCGGAGGGTTCACCCCTCCACTTT.